Shown below are 18 T cell receptor beta chains from a single sample sequenced in a study of blood T cell repertoires in COVID-19 (dated by TCRdb to 2018 to 2021). Library generation was performed with the immunoSEQ multiplex PCR assay. TCRdb provides this immuneACCESS table in a form limited to in-frame rearrangements. Some clones are lacking; in checked studies, under half of them reflect an unresolved V gene, and why the rest are absent is not known. Here the sample has some 38,000 clones; over 80% occur a single time. The ten largest clones capture 15% to 19% of the sample. Sequencing input: peripheral blood. Source of these receptors: a woman aged 25 to 45 in a cohort sampled during active COVID-19.

V is TRBV9 and J is TRBJ2-1; D uncertain. In germline, CDR1 is SGDLS, CDR2 YYNGEE. V dropped 0 bases and J dropped 3 bases, with 13 bases sitting between them. The CDR3 has 16 residues. The CDR3 DNA follows: TGTGCCAGCAGCGTAGTAGATACTTTCCACTACAATGAGCAGTTCTTC. It codes for CASSVVDTFHYNEQFF.

This chain connects TRBV5-6 to TRBJ2-7; tentative D call: TRBD2 (6 bases). Trimming took off 4 bases at V and 2 bases at J, with 16 bases between the two ends. CDR3 length: 15 amino acids. Germline loops: CDR1 SGHDT, CDR2 YYEEEE. The CDR3 spells CASSPDGSFTYEQYF. DNA of the CDR3: TGTGCCAGCAGCCCGGACGGGAGTTTCACCTACGAGCAGTACTTC.

V is TRBV3-1 (or the pseudogene TRBV3-2) and J is TRBJ1-2, with 10 bases lining up with TRBD1. CDR3 size: 16 residues. Germline values: CDR1 LGHDT, CDR2 YNNKEL (reference sequence). Trimming at V came to 5 bases and at J to 3 bases, leaving 9 bases not matched to a gene. The CDR3 protein is CASSYRQGARYYGYTF. As DNA, the CDR3 is TGTGCCAGCAGCTATAGACAGGGGGCGCGGTACTATGGCTACACCTTC.

This chain connects TRBV5-7 to TRBJ1-3; TRBD1 might be the D (5 bases). TRBV5-7 is filed as an ORF, its function uncertain. The CDR3 is made up of 18 amino acids. Trimming took off 0 bases at V and 1 base at J, with 17 bases between the two ends. The CDR3 here is CASSLDGTQEQSGNTIYF. In DNA form, the CDR3 reads TGTGCCAGCAGCTTGGATGGGACTCAGGAACAGTCTGGAAACACCATATATTTT.

This chain connects TRBV5-3 to TRBJ2-7; 13 bases agree with TRBD2. TRBV5-3 is filed as an ORF, its function uncertain. The J segment lost 1 base and the V segment lost 1 base, leaving 11 bases of the junction unmatched. CDR3 length equals 19 residues. CDR3 DNA sequence: TGTGCCAGAAGCTTGACCGGGACTAGCGGGACGGACCGTTCCTACGAGCAGTACTTC. Protein: CARSLTGTSGTDRSYEQYF.

V usage is TRBV29-1 and J usage is TRBJ2-7, with 8 bases lining up with TRBD1. The trim removed 5 bases at V and 4 bases at J, leaving 7 bases unmatched. This CDR3 region has 13 residues. Germline CDR1 is SQVTM and CDR2 is ANQGSEA. The CDR3 reads CSVSQDRVYEQYF. CDR3 coding DNA: TGCAGCGTTTCTCAGGACAGGGTTTACGAGCAGTACTTC.

The J gene is TRBJ2-3, the V gene TRBV6-5; D may be TRBD2 (5 bases). Trimming removed 6 bases at V and 2 bases at J, with 15 bases between. CDR1 MNHEY and CDR2 SVGAGI come from the germline V gene. The CDR3 has 15 amino acids. The CDR3 is CASSLDYQPTDTQYF. The DNA for the CDR3 is TGTGCCAGCAGCCTCGACTATCAACCCACAGATACGCAGTATTTT.

Written as DNA, the CDR3 is TGTGCCAGCAGCCAACTAGCGGGAGCCGGGGAGCTGTTTTTT. This codes for CASSQLAGAGELFF. The rearrangement joins TRBV3-1 (or the pseudogene TRBV3-2) to TRBJ2-2, with 10 bases lining up with TRBD2. CDR3 size: 14 residues. Unmatched junction bases numbered 0, after V lost 2 bases and J lost 6 bases. The germline CDR1 and CDR2 sequences are LGHDT and YNNKEL (reference sequence).

For the CDR3, the DNA is TGTGCCAGCAGCTTAGGTGGGAGGGGGGGGCCCTCCTACGAGCAGTACTTC. Amino acid sequence: CASSLGGRGGPSYEQYF. The chain employs TRBV7-6 and TRBJ2-7; D is perhaps TRBD2 (7 bases). This CDR3 has 17 residues. The germline V and J ends were trimmed by 1 base and 0 bases, with 16 bases remaining between them. The germline V gene has CDR1 SGHVS and CDR2 FNYEAQ.

V and J are TRBV13 and TRBJ2-7; 7 bases match TRBD1. CDR3 length: 13 amino acids. Germline trimming cut 2 bases from V and 3 bases from J; bases unmatched to any gene: 1. In germline, CDR1 is PRHDT, CDR2 FYEKMQ (reference sequence). The CDR3 bases are TGTGCCAGCAGCTTACGGGACAGCTACGAGCAGTACTTC. Residues: CASSLRDSYEQYF.

This chain uses TRBV11-2 with TRBJ2-1, with D possibly TRBD2 on 6 matching bases. The CDR3 has 16 residues. V lost 4 bases and J 3 bases, leaving 16 bases between the germline ends. Germline assignment: CDR1 SGHAT and CDR2 FQNNGV. This CDR3 is CASSSRRDSSYNEQFF. The DNA for the CDR3 is TGTGCCAGCAGCTCAAGACGGGACTCCAGCTACAATGAGCAGTTCTTC.

The V and J genes are TRBV11-3 and TRBJ1-1; D ambiguous. The germline CDR1 and CDR2 sequences are SGHNT and YENEEA. The germline V and J ends were trimmed by 5 bases and 4 bases, with 8 bases remaining between them. The CDR3 is made up of 12 amino acids. This CDR3 is CASSPRATEAFF. The CDR3 region has the DNA TGTGCCAGCAGCCCCCGCGCCACTGAAGCTTTCTTT.

The gene calls are TRBV20-1 and TRBJ1-3, with D uncertain. The CDR3 is 11 amino acids. With 6 bases removed from V and 2 bases from J, the gap between germline ends came to 5 bases. Looked up from germline, CDR1 is DFQATT and CDR2 is SNEGSKA (reference sequence). The DNA of the CDR3 is TGCAGTGCCCCTACTGGAAACACCATATATTTT. It codes for CSAPTGNTIYF.

On this clone itself: The same CDR3 arises from other DNA sequences in this sample as well. The genes are TRBV7-8 and TRBJ2-7, with 7 nucleotides matching TRBD1. The CDR3 contains 14 residues. Germline V gene data show CDR1 as SGHVS and CDR2 as FQNEAQ. The V segment lost 5 bases and the J segment 0 bases; nucleotides outside the gene matches: 4. For the CDR3, the DNA is TGTGCCAGCAGCCCCAGGGACAGCTCCTACGAGCAGTACTTC. Translated, it gives CASSPRDSSYEQYF. The whole variable domain, filled in from reference TRBV7-8 and TRBJ2-7, reads GAGVSQSPRYKVAKRGQDVALRCDPISGHVSLFWYQQALGQGPEFLTYFQNEAQLDKSGLPSDRFFAERPEGSVSTLKIQRTQQEDSAVYLCASSPRDSSYEQYFGPGTRLTVT.

The chain employs TRBV6-5 and TRBJ1-2; TRBD1 agrees at 9 bases. Germline trimming cut 6 bases from V and 6 bases from J; bases unmatched to any gene: 11. Germline lookup yields CDR1 MNHEY and CDR2 SVGAGI. This CDR3 is 15 amino acids long. The CDR3 reads CASSPPGTGINGYTF. The CDR3 DNA sequence: TGTGCCAGCAGCCCCCCTGGGACAGGGATAAATGGCTACACCTTC.

The V call is TRBV4-2, the J call TRBJ2-7; 11 bases agree with TRBD2. V gave up 4 bases and J gave up 0 bases; unmatched junction bases: 5. Per the germline V gene, CDR1 is LGHNA and CDR2 is YNFKEQ. This CDR3 contains 16 residues. The CDR3: CASSPSLAGGSYEQYF. In nucleotides, the CDR3 is TGTGCCAGCAGCCCGAGTCTAGCGGGGGGCTCCTACGAGCAGTACTTC.

The chain employs TRBV3-1 (or the pseudogene TRBV3-2) and TRBJ2-1; tentative D call: TRBD2 (5 bases). Germline CDR1 LGHDT, CDR2 YNNKEL (reference sequence). Trimming removed 4 bases from V and 8 bases from J, with 12 bases in between. The CDR3 extends over 13 amino acids. The CDR3 nucleotides read TGTGCCAGCAGCCGCATAGGGAGTGATGAGCAGTTCTTC. Its protein is CASSRIGSDEQFF.

This rearrangement joins TRBV7-3 to TRBJ1-4, with TRBD1 identical over 10 bases. Germline-derived CDR1 and CDR2 are SGHTA and FQGTGA. Unmatched junction bases numbered 4, after V lost 4 bases and J lost 5 bases. CDR3 length: 15 residues. For the CDR3, the DNA is TGTGCCAGCAGCTCGACAGGGGGCGGGAATGAAAAACTGTTTTTT. Translating it yields CASSSTGGGNEKLFF. The full variable domain, in which reference TRBV7-3 and TRBJ1-4 provide the parts outside the CDR3, is GAGVSQTPSNKVTEKGKYVELRCDPISGHTALYWYRQSLGQGPEFLIYFQGTGAADDSGLPNDRFFAVRPEGSVSTLKIQRTERGDSAVYLCASSSTGGGNEKLFFGSGTQLSVL.